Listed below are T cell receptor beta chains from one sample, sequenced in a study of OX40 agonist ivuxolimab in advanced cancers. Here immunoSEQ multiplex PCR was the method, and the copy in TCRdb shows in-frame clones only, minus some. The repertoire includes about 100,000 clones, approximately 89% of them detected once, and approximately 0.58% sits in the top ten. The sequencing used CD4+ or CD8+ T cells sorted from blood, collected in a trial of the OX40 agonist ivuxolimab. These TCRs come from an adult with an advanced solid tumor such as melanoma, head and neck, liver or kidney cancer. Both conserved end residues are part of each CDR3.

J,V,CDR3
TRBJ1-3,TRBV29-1,CSVVVANSGNTIYF
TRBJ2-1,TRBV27,CASSPYFLRELEGNEQFF
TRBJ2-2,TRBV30,CAERGGPNTGELFF
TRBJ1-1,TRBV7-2,CASSLALLGNTEAFF
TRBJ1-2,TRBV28,CASSKDRGNYGYTF
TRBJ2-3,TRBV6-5,CASSYPTDTQYF
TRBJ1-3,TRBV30,CAWSVLSGNTIYF
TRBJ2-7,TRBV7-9,CASSLFADSSYEQYF
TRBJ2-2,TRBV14,CASSSVLGTVDTGELFF
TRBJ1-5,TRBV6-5,CASRRDSRNQPQHF
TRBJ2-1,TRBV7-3,CASNQEPEQFF
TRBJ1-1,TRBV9,CASSVVWDTEAFF
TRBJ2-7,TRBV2,CASLSERLYEQYF
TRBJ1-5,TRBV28,CASSWRTRRNQPQHF
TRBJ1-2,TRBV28,CASSLLDNYGYTF
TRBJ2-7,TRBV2,CASREHSEQYF
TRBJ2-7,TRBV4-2,CASSQNSAYEQYF
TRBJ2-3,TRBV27,CASSYQKLAGAPDTQYF
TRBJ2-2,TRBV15,CATSTITRARPAGELFF
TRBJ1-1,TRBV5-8,CASSLGADNAFF
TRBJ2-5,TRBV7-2,CASSPYETQYF
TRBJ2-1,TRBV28,CASRLLGLAAKDEQFF
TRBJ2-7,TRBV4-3,CASSHLRTGGHEQYF
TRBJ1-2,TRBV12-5,CASGLATQGLDGYTF
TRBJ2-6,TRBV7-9,CASSQDRNLGPSGANVLTF
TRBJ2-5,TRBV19,CASSNPTGGETQYF
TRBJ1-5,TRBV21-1,CASSKTPTGLSNQPQHF
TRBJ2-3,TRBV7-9,CASTPAASGTDTQYF
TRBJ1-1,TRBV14,CASSQGYTEAFF
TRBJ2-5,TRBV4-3,CASSQEQGTSQETQYF
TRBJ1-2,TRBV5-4,CASSLISRTSNYGYTF
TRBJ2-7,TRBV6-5,CASSPTGTGDYEQYF
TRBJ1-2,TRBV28,CASSLDRDYGYTF
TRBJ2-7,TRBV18,CASSLSRGSSSYEQYF
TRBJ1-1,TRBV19,CASRYRDGIEAFF
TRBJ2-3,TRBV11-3,CASSTGLGTGGTDTQYF
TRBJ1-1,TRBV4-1,CASSQGIVQRNTEAFF
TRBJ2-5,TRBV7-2,CASSFWSDGETQYF
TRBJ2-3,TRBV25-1,CASSESPLAGAKDTQYF
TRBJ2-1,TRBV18,CASSPRTSGGRGYYNEQFF
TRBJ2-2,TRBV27,CASRLAGGGELFF
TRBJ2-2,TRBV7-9,CASSLVGPNTGELFF
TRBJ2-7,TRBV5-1,CASSSGQTYDEQYF
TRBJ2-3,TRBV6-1,CASSARSSTDTQYF
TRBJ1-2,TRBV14,CASSQAEPYGYTF
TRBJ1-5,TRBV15,CATSKRDRARYSNQPQHF
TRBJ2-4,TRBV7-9,CASSTSTGLPLQYF
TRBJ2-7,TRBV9,CASSVGGGPYEQYF
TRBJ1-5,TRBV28,CASSFPSGKWGNQPQHF
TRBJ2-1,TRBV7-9,CASSRQGLSYNEQFF